The next 27 T cell receptor beta chains were all read from a single sample in a study of shared clonotypes between healthy human individuals. Using immunoSEQ multiplex PCR, the repertoire was profiled, and TCRdb retains in-frame clones only, with some absent. The data hold around 2,000,000 clones, with about 95% observed a single time. As defined, naive CD8 cells were CD45RO-negative and positively selected for CCR7, with terminally differentiated effector memory CD45RA+ cells excluded. Sequencing input: naive CD8+ T cells sorted from blood. The receptors were gathered from a man between 18 and 29 years old in good health.

The chain couples TRBV10-1 to TRBJ2-3; TRBD2 matches 7 bases. The CDR3 has 14 amino acids. V shed 3 bases, J shed 3 bases, and the junction held 3 bases outside the gene matches. The germline CDR1 and CDR2 sequences are WNHNN and SYGVQD (reference sequence). In DNA form, the CDR3 reads TGCGCCAGCAGTGATCTAGCGGATACAGATACGCAGTATTTT. Translated: CASSDLADTDTQYF.

The chain has TRBV6-5 and TRBJ2-7, with 8 positions matching TRBD2. CDR1 is MNHEY and CDR2 is SVGAGI in the germline V gene. CDR3 length: 16 amino acids. V gave up 0 bases and J gave up 2 bases; unmatched junction bases: 6. The DNA of the CDR3 is TGTGCCAGCAGTTACTCATCGGGAGGGGTTCCCTACGAGCAGTACTTC. Protein sequence: CASSYSSGGVPYEQYF.

In this sample, this clone turned up once. The chain joins TRBV11-2 to TRBJ2-5; no reliable D call. Trimming stripped 1 base from V and 2 bases from J, with 11 bases between. Looked up from germline, CDR1 is SGHAT and CDR2 is FQNNGV. The CDR3 covers 15 residues. The CDR3 DNA is TGTGCCAGCAGCTTAGCATGGGCGGAACAAGAGACCCAGTACTTC. Translating gives CASSLAWAEQETQYF.

The rearrangement links TRBV7-2 to TRBJ2-7; TRBD1 agrees at 9 bases. The CDR3 totals 13 residues. The junction had 6 bases not matched to a gene; V was cut back by 6 bases and J by 6 bases. Germline lookup yields CDR1 SGHTA and CDR2 FQGNSA. The CDR3 loop reads CASSWTGAGEQYF. CDR3 nucleotide sequence: TGTGCCAGCAGTTGGACAGGGGCCGGCGAGCAGTACTTC.

The J gene is TRBJ2-1, the V gene TRBV13, with 11 bases fitting TRBD2. Unmatched junction bases numbered 10, after V lost 2 bases and J lost 10 bases. The V gene's germline CDR1 is PRHDT and CDR2 FYEKMQ (reference sequence). There are 16 residues in the CDR3. DNA of the CDR3: TGTGCCAGCAGCTTACTAGTAGCGGGAGGGCCAAGGGAGCAGTTCTTC. Amino acids: CASSLLVAGGPREQFF.

Worth noting for this clone: Other DNA sequences from this sample encode an identical CDR3 as well. This chain joins TRBV27 and TRBJ2-7; unclear D gene. This CDR3 has 11 residues. Trimming shortened V by 2 bases and J by 4 bases, and 3 bases separated the two germline ends. The germline V gene has CDR1 MNHEY and CDR2 SMNVEV (reference sequence). CDR3 sequence (DNA): TGTGCCAGCAGTTTAGCATACGAGCAGTACTTC. Encoded protein: CASSLAYEQYF.

This clone has only one observation. This chain connects TRBV11-2 to TRBJ1-4, with D possibly matching TRBD1 (5 bases). CDR3 size: 15 residues. CDR1 is SGHAT and CDR2 is FQNNGV in the germline V gene. V lost 3 bases and J 3 bases, leaving 11 bases between the germline ends. CDR3 in amino acids: CASSLKGDPNEKLFF. The CDR3, as DNA: TGTGCCAGCAGCTTGAAAGGGGATCCTAATGAAAAACTGTTTTTT.

The gene calls are TRBV6-5 and TRBJ1-2, with TRBD1 as a possible D gene (5 bases). V was clipped by 6 bases and J by 1 base, with 12 bases between them. Germline CDR1 MNHEY, CDR2 SVGAGI. The CDR3 totals 14 residues. The CDR3 here is CASSIRGGNYGYTF. As DNA, the CDR3 is TGTGCCAGCAGCATCCGGGGGGGTAACTATGGCTACACCTTC.

This clone was seen only once. The chain uses TRBV7-6 and TRBJ2-2; D remains unclear. Trimming removed 8 bases from V and 0 bases from J, with 7 bases in between. CDR3 length equals 13 residues. CDR1 and CDR2 from the germline V gene are SGHVS and FNYEAQ. CDR3 region: CASSDSNTGELFF. The CDR3 coding sequence is TGTGCCAGCTCCGACTCGAACACCGGGGAGCTGTTTTTT.

The rearrangement uses TRBV4-3 and TRBJ2-7; D gene ambiguous. Trimming removed 1 base from V and 3 bases from J, with 7 bases in between. Germline-derived CDR1 and CDR2 are LGHNA and YSLEER. There are 13 residues in the CDR3. As DNA, the CDR3 is TGCGCCAGCAGCCAAGGGAAGAACTACGAGCAGTACTTC. Translation: CASSQGKNYEQYF.

The chain joins TRBV6-5 to TRBJ2-1, with D perhaps TRBD1 (6 bases). Trimming shortened V by 2 bases and J by 5 bases, and 10 bases separated the two germline ends. The germline CDR1 and CDR2 sequences are MNHEY and SVGAGI. The length of the CDR3 is 14 residues. The CDR3 protein is CASSYQGPNNEQFF. The CDR3 DNA is TGTGCCAGCAGTTACCAGGGGCCCAACAATGAGCAGTTCTTC.

The rearrangement uses TRBV6-5 and TRBJ2-7, with D unclear. V lost 6 bases and J 4 bases, leaving 13 bases between the germline ends. This CDR3 contains 13 residues. CDR1 and CDR2 (germline): MNHEY, SVGAGI. The CDR3 sequence: CASRSQLEYEQYF. The CDR3 DNA reads TGTGCCAGCAGATCACAACTGGAATACGAGCAGTACTTC.

This clone was counted a few times. Other DNA sequences from this sample encode an identical CDR3 as well. V usage is TRBV21-1 and J usage is TRBJ2-7; whether TRBD2, the table's D call, matches the DNA was not checked. TRBV21-1 is marked as a pseudogene. The CDR3 length is 11 residues. The CDR3 DNA is TGTGCCAGCAGCAGCGGCTACGAGCAGTACTTC. It yields the protein CASSSGYEQYF.

The chain has TRBV10-3 and TRBJ1-3; possible D gene TRBD1, 5 bases. Trimming removed 6 bases from V and 1 base from J, with 13 bases in between. The CDR3 extends over 15 amino acids. Germline assignment: CDR1 ENHRY and CDR2 SYGVKD. The CDR3 is CAISLQDGSGNTIYF. The CDR3 bases are TGTGCCATCAGCTTACAGGATGGATCTGGAAACACCATATATTTT.

For the CDR3, the DNA is TGTGCCAGCAGCGCTGACTTGCGGCAGTACTTC. Translated: CASSADLRQYF. The chain combines TRBV7-9 with TRBJ2-7, with no clear D. CDR1 and CDR2 (germline): SEHNR, FQNEAQ (reference sequence). The CDR3 spans 11 residues. V shed 5 bases and J shed 9 bases, with 11 bases lying between them.

V and J are TRBV10-1 and TRBJ2-7; D is possibly TRBD1 or TRBD2 (5 bases each). Germline V lookup: CDR1 WNHNN, CDR2 SYGVQD (reference sequence). Trimming cost V 8 bases and J 5 bases, with 19 bases left between them. The CDR3 totals 14 residues. The DNA for the CDR3 is TGCGCCAGCGGGGACGGGGACCGACTCCACGAGCAGTACTTC. This encodes CASGDGDRLHEQYF.

For this clone: The same CDR3 can be traced to other DNA sequences in this sample. The gene calls are TRBV15 and TRBJ2-7; D is ambiguous. The CDR3 runs to 15 residues. Trimming cost V 0 bases and J 1 base, with 10 bases left between them. Germline V gives CDR1 LNHNV, CDR2 YYDKDF (reference sequence). The CDR3 region is CATSRDLGPSYEQYF. The DNA for the CDR3 is TGTGCCACCAGCAGAGATTTAGGGCCATCCTACGAGCAGTACTTC.

The genes are TRBV5-6 and TRBJ1-2, with D possibly being TRBD1 (5 bases). CDR1 SGHDT and CDR2 YYEEEE come from the germline V gene. Trimming stripped 3 bases from V and 4 bases from J, with 10 bases between. The CDR3 loop spans 13 amino acids. In nucleotides, the CDR3 is TGTGCCAGCAGCTCAGGGCAGGCCTATGGCTACACCTTC. It specifies CASSSGQAYGYTF.

This clone was seen once. The chain couples TRBV28 to TRBJ2-7, with 8 bases matching TRBD1. CDR3 length: 13 amino acids. Germline V CDR1 and CDR2: MDHEN, SYDVKM. After removal of 9 bases from V and 1 base from J, the junction contained 5 bases not matched to a gene. The CDR3 loop is CASRTGMSYEQYF. CDR3 coding DNA: TGTGCCAGTCGGACAGGGATGTCCTACGAGCAGTACTTC.

The rearrangement links TRBV5-1 to TRBJ1-1, with D perhaps TRBD1 (5 bases). This CDR3 spans 13 amino acids. V lost 0 bases to trimming and J lost 12 bases, with 15 bases between them. Germline V lookup: CDR1 SGHRS, CDR2 YFSETQ. CDR3 sequence (DNA): TGCGCCAGCAGCTTGGCGCAGGGCGAAGTTTCTTTCTTT. Translation: CASSLAQGEVSFF.

V gene TRBV9 combines with J gene TRBJ2-1; a possible D gene is TRBD2 (6 bases). Deletions cut 4 bases from V and 5 bases from J, with 16 bases between. CDR1 is SGDLS, CDR2 YYNGEE, per germline. The CDR3 is 15 amino acids. As DNA, the CDR3 is TGTGCCAGCAGCCCTCGCGGGGACCCTAACAATGAGCAGTTCTTC. It translates to CASSPRGDPNNEQFF.

As regards this clone: The sample carries other DNA sequences with the same CDR3. The chain couples TRBV9 to TRBJ1-6, with D hard to call. Trimming cost V 0 bases and J 4 bases, with 8 bases left between them. The CDR3 consists of 15 residues. Germline-derived CDR1 and CDR2 are SGDLS and YYNGEE. The CDR3 DNA sequence: TGTGCCAGCAGCGTAGCTCCGGGTTATAATTCACCCCTCCACTTT. It is translated as CASSVAPGYNSPLHF.

The rearrangement joins TRBV27 to TRBJ2-6; D call uncertain. The germline gives CDR1 MNHEY, CDR2 SMNVEV (reference sequence). The V end lost 5 bases, the J end lost 4 bases, and 9 bases lay between the germline ends. The CDR3 contains 14 residues. The CDR3 loop is CASSRGFGANVLTF. CDR3 DNA sequence: TGTGCCAGCAGTCGAGGTTTCGGGGCCAACGTCCTGACTTTC.

The chain is built from TRBV7-2 and TRBJ1-1; D may be TRBD1 (5 bases). Germline V gene lookup returns CDR1 SGHTA and CDR2 FQGNSA. The CDR3 spans 12 residues. Between the trimmed V and J ends, which lost 3 bases and 7 bases, there was a span of 9 bases. CDR3 protein: CASSFGRGEAFF. The DNA of the CDR3 is TGTGCCAGCAGCTTTGGTAGGGGTGAAGCTTTCTTT. Using reference TRBV7-2 and TRBJ1-1 for the parts outside the CDR3, the full variable domain is GAGVSQSPSNKVTEKGKDVELRCDPISGHTALYWYRQSLGQGLEFLIYFQGNSAPDKSGLPSDRFSAERTGGSVSTLTIQRTQQEDSAVYLCASSFGRGEAFFGQGTRLTVV.

J is TRBJ2-4 and V is TRBV4-3; perhaps TRBD2 as D (6 bases). Deletions cut 0 bases from V and 8 bases from J, with 11 bases between. CDR3 length: 14 residues. Germline V gene lookup returns CDR1 LGHNA and CDR2 YSLEER. The CDR3 DNA sequence: TGCGCCAGCAGCCAAGACTGGAGGGCTGACATTCAGTACTTC. Translating it yields CASSQDWRADIQYF.

The V call is TRBV10-3, the J call TRBJ1-2; D is uncertain. Per the germline V gene, CDR1 is ENHRY and CDR2 is SYGVKD. The CDR3 loop spans 11 amino acids. Trimming took off 0 bases at V and 6 bases at J, with 2 bases between the two ends. The CDR3 DNA follows: TGTGCCATCAGTGAGTCGAATGGCTACACCTTC. As protein: CAISESNGYTF.

The rearrangement links TRBV7-6 to TRBJ2-7, with TRBD1 matching over 9 bases. The junction had 3 bases not matched to a gene; V was cut back by 1 base and J by 2 bases. From germline, CDR1 is SGHVS and CDR2 FNYEAQ. The CDR3 contains 15 residues. DNA for the CDR3: TGTGCCAGCAGCTTAGGGACAGGGGCTACCTACGAGCAGTACTTC. Its translation is CASSLGTGATYEQYF.